Below are 29 T cell receptor beta chains sequenced from a single sample in a study of T cells in Graves' hyperthyroidism and ophthalmopathy. RNA transcripts served as the template for amplifying TCR beta CDR3 regions. Initially, a first-round RT-PCR of the TCR CDR3 employed the HTBI primer set. TCRdb reanalysed the multiplex PCR reads using MiXCR and keeps one entry per CDR3 protein. The sample lists over 250,000 distinct CDR3 sequences; 17% were seen once. The sample taken for sequencing was blood. The origin of the receptors is a woman between 55 and 75 years old with Graves' ophthalmopathy.

The chain is built from TRBV5-6 and TRBJ2-4; perhaps TRBD1 as D (6 bases). The V and J ends lost 4 bases and 0 bases respectively, with 17 bases between them. Germline V gene lookup returns CDR1 SGHDT and CDR2 YYEEEE. The CDR3 extends over 17 amino acids. The DNA for the CDR3 is TGTGCCAGCAGCCTTAGGTGGACAGCACTAGCCAAAAACATTCAGTACTTC. This codes for CASSLRWTALAKNIQYF. Supplemented by reference TRBV5-6 and TRBJ2-4, the full variable domain reads DAGVTQSPTHLIKTRGQQVTLRCSPKSGHDTVSWYQQALGQGPQFIFQYYEEEERQRGNFPDRFSGHQFPNYSSELNVNALLLGDSALYLCASSLRWTALAKNIQYFGAGTRLSVL.

This clonotype was observed at least ten times. The genes are TRBV20-1 and TRBJ1-5; no firm D call. The V end was cut by 1 base, the J end by 7 bases, with 11 bases between. Germline V gene sequence: CDR1 DFQATT, CDR2 SNEGSKA (reference sequence). The CDR3 totals 13 residues. CDR3 residues: CSARARPVQPQHF. In DNA, the CDR3 is TGCAGTGCTAGAGCCCGGCCCGTACAGCCCCAGCATTTT.

This chain links TRBV5-1 with TRBJ2-5; 11 bases map to TRBD2. This CDR3 has 16 amino acids. Germline V gene data show CDR1 as SGHRS and CDR2 as YFSETQ. V was clipped by 1 base and J by 3 bases; unmatched bases: 5. In nucleotides, the CDR3 is TGCGCCAGCAGCTTGAGAGGGACTAGCGGAAAAGAGACCCAGTACTTC. This codes for CASSLRGTSGKETQYF.

This clonotype was seen a few times. J is TRBJ2-1 and V is TRBV20-1; D remains unclear. V was clipped by 4 bases and J by 6 bases, with 13 bases between them. CDR1 DFQATT and CDR2 SNEGSKA come from the germline V gene (reference sequence). CDR3 length equals 13 residues. CDR3 nucleotide sequence: TGCAGTGCTATGGTTTCGGGTTTCAATGAGCAGTTCTTC. This translates into CSAMVSGFNEQFF.

This clonotype was seen at least ten times. V and J are TRBV27 and TRBJ2-3; 13 nucleotides match TRBD2. Unmatched junction bases numbered 3, after V lost 3 bases and J lost 3 bases. There are 16 residues in the CDR3. CDR1 is MNHEY and CDR2 is SMNVEV in the germline V gene (reference sequence). Written as DNA, the CDR3 is TGTGCCAGCAGTTTTAGGACTAGCGGGAGAACAGATACGCAGTATTTT. This codes for CASSFRTSGRTDTQYF.

V is TRBV9 and J is TRBJ1-4, with D tentatively TRBD1 (5 bases). Trimming took off 0 bases at V and 8 bases at J, with 14 bases between the two ends. This CDR3 is built from 15 residues. CDR1 and CDR2 from the germline V gene are SGDLS and YYNGEE. The CDR3 DNA follows: TGTGCCAGCAGCGTAGGGGACCCTGAGGAGGAAAAACTGTTTTTT. Translated: CASSVGDPEEEKLFF.

This clonotype was observed at least ten times. The J gene is TRBJ1-2, the V gene TRBV24-1; TRBD1 aligns across 8 bases. This CDR3 has 14 amino acids. Trimming removed 4 bases from V and 8 bases from J; junction bases left unmatched: 8. Germline CDR1 and CDR2: KGHDR and SFDVKD. CDR3 amino acids: CATSEPGGAGGYTF. CDR3 sequence (DNA): TGTGCCACCAGTGAGCCAGGGGGCGCAGGCGGCTACACCTTC.

This clonotype was seen a few times. V is TRBV2 and J is TRBJ1-1, with D unresolved. Deletions cut 6 bases from V and 0 bases from J, with 8 bases between. The CDR3 is made up of 13 amino acids. Germline V CDR1 and CDR2: SNHLY, FYNNEI. The CDR3 DNA reads as TGTGCCAGCAGGTTAGAGGTGAACACTGAAGCTTTCTTT. It yields the protein CASRLEVNTEAFF.

This clonotype was found many times. V usage is TRBV5-1 and J usage is TRBJ1-1, with no clear D. The germline V gene encodes CDR1 SGHRS and CDR2 YFSETQ. The CDR3 has 13 amino acids. V dropped 3 bases and J dropped 7 bases, with 13 bases sitting between them. CDR3 residues: CASSSTTHREAFF. Written as DNA, the CDR3 is TGCGCCAGCAGCTCCACCACCCATCGTGAAGCTTTCTTT.

This clonotype was seen at least ten times. CDR3: CASSKLFNYGYTF. CDR3 nucleotides: TGTGCCAGCAGCAAGCTCTTTAACTATGGCTACACCTTC. This rearrangement joins TRBV11-2 to TRBJ1-2, with D uncertain. CDR1 SGHAT and CDR2 FQNNGV come from the germline V gene. The CDR3 is 13 residues long. With 5 bases removed from V and 1 base from J, the gap between germline ends came to 8 bases.

This clonotype appeared many times. The chain couples TRBV6-1 to TRBJ2-2; a weak D match, TRBD2 (5 bases). The ends were cut back, 5 bases at V and 3 bases at J, with 13 bases in the middle. Germline CDR1 is MNHNS and CDR2 is SASEGT. The CDR3 covers 15 residues. CDR3 bases: TGTGCCAGCAGTATCGGGGTTGTTTACACCGGGGAGCTGTTTTTT. It specifies CASSIGVVYTGELFF.

The chain uses TRBV6-6 and TRBJ2-7; 8 nucleotides match TRBD1. This CDR3 is 15 amino acids long. Germline loops: CDR1 MNHNY, CDR2 SVGAGI (reference sequence). With V trimmed by 2 bases and J by 2 bases, 5 bases remained unmatched. The CDR3 bases are TGTGCCAGCAGTTACGACAGGGGTGTTACCTACGAGCAGTACTTC. The encoded protein is CASSYDRGVTYEQYF.

The chain has TRBV7-3 and TRBJ2-7; 13 bases match TRBD2. The trim removed 6 bases at V and 6 bases at J, leaving 8 bases unmatched. CDR3 length equals 15 residues. Germline V lookup: CDR1 SGHTA, CDR2 FQGTGA. CDR3 amino acids: CASRRGLAGVGEQYF. CDR3 coding DNA: TGTGCCAGCAGGCGAGGACTAGCGGGAGTCGGCGAGCAGTACTTC.

This clonotype was counted at least ten times. The chain has TRBV6-1 and TRBJ1-5; TRBD1 might be the D (5 bases). CDR1 MNHNS and CDR2 SASEGT come from the germline V gene. Trimming took off 7 bases at V and 6 bases at J, with 19 bases between the two ends. The CDR3 extends over 15 amino acids. The CDR3 DNA reads TGTGCCAGCAATCGACGGGCGGAGGGGCCTCAGCCCCAGCATTTT. Amino acid sequence: CASNRRAEGPQPQHF.

This clonotype was found a few times. The chain has TRBV5-1 and TRBJ2-3, with 10 bases aligning to TRBD1. Germline CDR1 and CDR2: SGHRS and YFSETQ. The CDR3 loop spans 15 amino acids. J lost 2 bases, V lost 5 bases, and 5 bases had no gene match. The CDR3 spells CASRGDRGITDTQYF. The CDR3 DNA sequence: TGCGCCAGCAGGGGGGACAGGGGTATCACAGATACGCAGTATTTT.

The rearrangement joins TRBV5-1 to TRBJ2-3; a possible D gene is TRBD1 (6 bases). The CDR3 has 17 amino acids. V dropped 1 base and J dropped 0 bases, with 15 bases sitting between them. Per germline, CDR1 SGHRS and CDR2 YFSETQ. The CDR3 DNA is TGCGCCAGCAGCTTGATAAAGGGGGAATCAAGCACAGATACGCAGTATTTT. Amino acid sequence: CASSLIKGESSTDTQYF.

The V call is TRBV27, the J call TRBJ2-2; D is undetermined. Germline V gives CDR1 MNHEY, CDR2 SMNVEV (reference sequence). The CDR3 is 13 residues long. V was pared by 7 bases and J by 1 base, with 7 bases between. The CDR3 sequence: CASNSWNTGELFF. For the CDR3, the DNA is TGTGCCAGCAACTCATGGAACACCGGGGAGCTGTTTTTT.

This clonotype has ten or more counts. The genes are TRBV20-1 and TRBJ1-1; D is uncertain. Germline values: CDR1 DFQATT, CDR2 SNEGSKA (reference sequence). This CDR3 has 12 residues. With 4 bases removed from V and 5 bases from J, the gap between germline ends came to 11 bases. The CDR3 DNA sequence: TGCAGTGCTAATCCCTTTGGGACTGAAGCTTTCTTT. The encoded protein is CSANPFGTEAFF.

Regarding this clonotype: Since a much larger clone is just one base distant, this may be a read error. The chain has TRBV2 and TRBJ2-6; a weak D match, TRBD2 (5 bases). This CDR3 spans 15 amino acids. Germline CDR1 SNHLY, CDR2 FYNNEI. The CDR3 DNA is TGTGCCAGCAAGTTGGCTAGCTCTGGGACCAACGTCCTGACTTTC. Protein sequence: CASKLASSGTNVLTF.

This clonotype occurred many times. The chain combines TRBV28 with TRBJ2-3; 8 bases are shared with TRBD2. The V gene end was trimmed by 6 bases and the J gene end by 7 bases; junction bases not matched to a gene: 12. The CDR3 consists of 15 residues. Germline loops: CDR1 MDHEN, CDR2 SYDVKM. The CDR3 reads CASRPSGSKGNTQYF. The CDR3 DNA follows: TGTGCCAGCAGGCCTAGCGGGTCTAAGGGGAATACGCAGTATTTT.

This clonotype was observed many times. The rearrangement links TRBV24-1 to TRBJ2-3; D is undetermined. The V end was cut by 4 bases, the J end by 3 bases, with 13 bases between. The germline V gene encodes CDR1 KGHDR and CDR2 SFDVKD. The CDR3 has 15 amino acids. In DNA, the CDR3 is TGTGCCACCAGTGACCCCAATCAAAATACAGATACGCAGTATTTT. This sequence encodes CATSDPNQNTDTQYF.

The table lists this clonotype with a few counts. The chain joins TRBV18 to TRBJ2-1; D is perhaps TRBD2 (6 bases). V dropped 0 bases and J dropped 6 bases, with 15 bases sitting between them. The CDR3 totals 16 residues. Germline CDR1 and CDR2: KGHSH and LQKENI. Here the CDR3 reads CASSPPRRVAVNEQFF. The CDR3 coding sequence is TGTGCCAGCTCACCACCGCGCAGGGTAGCGGTCAATGAGCAGTTCTTC. Filled out from reference TRBV18 and TRBJ2-1, the complete variable domain reads NAGVMQNPRHLVRRRGQEARLRCSPMKGHSHVYWYRQLPEEGLKFMVYLQKENIIDESGMPKERFSAEFPKEGPSILRIQQVVRGDSAAYFCASSPPRRVAVNEQFFGPGTRLTVL.

Only a few counts were recorded for this clonotype. The chain links TRBV14 to TRBJ1-6; D is unresolved. Germline-derived CDR1 and CDR2 are SGHDN and FVKESK. The length of the CDR3 is 14 residues. V was shortened by 4 bases and J by 7 bases, with 11 bases between the two germline ends. This CDR3 reads CASSRELKNSPLHF. The CDR3 DNA follows: TGTGCCAGCAGCCGGGAACTTAAAAATTCACCCCTCCACTTT. The full variable domain, completed using reference TRBV14 and TRBJ1-6, is EAGVTQFPSHSVIEKGQTVTLRCDPISGHDNLYWYRRVMGKEIKFLLHFVKESKQDESGMPNNRFLAERTGGTYSTLKVQPAELEDSGVYFCASSRELKNSPLHFGNGTRLTVT.

This chain uses TRBV20-1 with TRBJ2-1, with 7 bases that match TRBD2. The CDR3 contains 15 residues. Germline values: CDR1 DFQATT, CDR2 SNEGSKA (reference sequence). V lost 6 bases and J lost 4; bases outside the gene matches: 12. The CDR3: CSAQGLYRGYNEQFF. DNA for the CDR3: TGCAGTGCGCAGGGACTATATAGGGGTTACAATGAGCAGTTCTTC.

This clonotype was seen only a few times. The rearrangement uses TRBV11-2 and TRBJ1-6; D gene unclear. Trimming removed 5 bases from V and 10 bases from J, with 9 bases in between. Per germline, CDR1 SGHAT and CDR2 FQNNGV. CDR3 size: 12 residues. This CDR3 is CASSGGVSPLHF. CDR3 coding DNA: TGTGCCAGCAGCGGTGGAGTGTCACCCCTCCACTTT.

The chain recombines TRBV7-9 with TRBJ2-5, with a possible D match to TRBD2 (7 bases). Germline V CDR1 and CDR2: SEHNR, FQNEAQ (reference sequence). Trimming removed 5 bases from V and 2 bases from J, with 15 bases in between. The CDR3 runs to 15 residues. The CDR3 bases are TGTGCCAGCAGCCTGGGGGGAGGGGGACAAGAGACCCAGTACTTC. It codes for CASSLGGGGQETQYF.

On this clonotype itself: A single base separates this from a much larger clone, so it may be a read error. The chain links TRBV28 to TRBJ1-1; D is unclear. The length of the CDR3 is 13 residues. CDR1 is MDHEN and CDR2 is SYDVKM in the germline V gene. The CDR3 reads CASTFGSATEVFF. In DNA form, the CDR3 reads TGTGCCAGCACTTTTGGGTCCGCCACTGAAGTTTTCTTT. Using reference TRBV28 and TRBJ1-1 for the parts outside the CDR3, the full variable domain is DVKVTQSSRYLVKRTGEKVFLECVQDMDHENMFWYRQDPGLGLRLIYFSYDVKMKEKGDIPEGYSVSREKKERFSLILESASTNQTSMYLCASTFGSATEVFFGQGTRLTVV.

This clonotype appeared many times. The gene calls are TRBV10-3 and TRBJ2-5; the match to TRBD1 covers 7 bases. The CDR3 loop spans 13 amino acids. Looked up from germline, CDR1 is ENHRY and CDR2 is SYGVKD. Trimming at V came to 9 bases and at J to 1 base, leaving 5 bases not matched to a gene. The CDR3 here is CAIKQGIQETQYF. The CDR3 DNA is TGTGCCATAAAACAGGGGATCCAAGAGACCCAGTACTTC.

Concerning this clonotype itself: Because the CDR3 is missing its conserved closing phenylalanine or tryptophan, this is likely a read error. No DNA is shown, since the ends of the CDR3 on it are uncertain; the CDR3 is the one TCRdb lists. The V gene is TRBV2, the J gene TRBJ2-7; the table names TRBD1, a call not compared with the DNA. Per the germline V gene, CDR1 is SNHLY and CDR2 is FYNNEI. The CDR3 extends over 13 residues, inclusive of both ends. The CDR3 spells CASSENTLKTLGL.